This T cell receptor beta chain originates from a study of cytomegalovirus exposure and HLA in healthy donors (TCRdb year 2017). Context from the whole study: According to an earlier analysis of 587 of the donors, 200 million or so T cells yielded over 100 million unique TCR beta sequences and less than 300 Gb of sequence data. High-throughput TCR immunosequencing, statistical association of individual TCRs with disease status, and machine learning were combined to predict cytomegalovirus infection status. The number of donors typed differed by locus, with roughly 629-640 for A, B, C, DRB1 and DQB1, 522 for DQA1, 606 for DPA1, and under 490 for DPB1. In a later genetic analysis, genome-wide SNP genotypes for about three fifths of the roughly 670 donors were used, and that subset was treated as a discovery cohort. Besides the first cohort of 666 subjects, a separate validation cohort made up of over a hundred different subjects was used. The study aimed to test whether signatures of past pathogen exposure could be identified by cataloging public T cell receptors. All discovery cohort repertoires had been generated on a single sequencing platform. Among some 400 genotyped donors of the cohort, an average of roughly 230,000 unique TCR beta nucleotide sequences was sequenced per donor, of which about 18% were non-productive. An early release that covered fewer than 800 HLA-typed donors contained about 300 gigabases of sequencing data and roughly 84 million unique TCR sequences. Among the roughly 400 genotyped donors, 81% belonged to the genetic ancestry cluster associated with self-reported Caucasian donors. A later analysis re-examined previously published TCR beta repertoires from 500 to 700 donors and added high-resolution HLA genotyping to investigate patterns of TCR occurrence. Alongside the repertoire data, information on donor age, sex, ethnicity and CMV serostatus was compiled. HLA typing covered class I and class II loci at four-digit resolution. An earlier analysis of more than 450 of the donors used high-throughput TCR beta sequencing to judge whether each TCR beta V gene segment behaved as functional or pseudogenic. Using immunosequencing, the study profiled T cell repertoires from approximately 700 subjects and related those repertoires to cytomegalovirus serostatus. In the later analysis, no new phenotypic data were used to find candidate immune exposures; instead, reliance was placed on TCR beta sequences and their occurrence across donors. Roughly five DR-DQ haplotypes were treated as single units for association and clustering because of strong linkage in the cohort. Summary of the overall study and its limitations: Some IMGT-functional V segments, including TRBV6-2 and TRBV6-3, could not be told apart with the 87-base-pair reads, so those segments were excluded. The study gave a list of 150 to 200 TCR beta chains associated with cytomegalovirus. In a later analysis, the rate of TCR association differed among HLA loci, with DRB1 alleles having the most associated TCRs and HLA-C alleles having the fewest. An association between a missense DCLRE1C variant and V-gene and J-gene trimming of TCR beta chains was found in a later genetic analysis and replicated in an independent cohort. Most TCR sequences were observed very rarely across donors, whereas some public TCRs were present in many individuals. A few of the identified cytomegalovirus-associated TCR beta chains were confirmed in vitro to be specific for cytomegalovirus antigens. Immune exposure information for the cohort was limited to CMV serostatus. A later analysis found that HLA-associated TCR beta chains were more clonally expanded and had lower generation probabilities than equally common non-associated chains. In a later analysis, most CMV-associated TCR beta chains were found to appear HLA-restricted, with HLA associations seemingly driven largely by CMV exposure. The authors suggested that the approach could potentially be extended to other disease states and immunological phenotypes. HLA typing was unavailable for some donors at each locus, so association tests used only the typed subset. A further reported finding was that TCR beta sequences accurately predicted the HLA-A and HLA-B alleles for most subjects in the first cohort. A later analysis associated around 16,000 TCR beta sequences with specific HLA alleles at a false discovery rate of 0.05. An earlier analysis of roughly 570 of the donors showed that most TCR beta V segments appeared in productive rearrangements either about 87% or about 30% of the time, which broadly matched IMGT annotations. The presence/absence analyses assumed that sequencing depth was roughly uniform across donors, and that assumption may not be true. According to a later genetic analysis, donors in an Asian-associated ancestry cluster had fewer N-insertions in productive TCRs than the approximately 670-donor mean. A cluster of highly shared sequence variants was judged likely to represent a technical artifact of the sequencing pipeline. Because counts were too low, 15 to 20 rarely observed V segments, including chromosome 9 orphons, were excluded from the earlier analysis of under 650 of the donors. The classifier was reported to diagnose cytomegalovirus status with high specificity and sensitivity in both the original cohort and the validation cohort. A later analysis reported that several top co-occurrence clusters appeared linked to parvovirus B19, influenza, CMV and Epstein-Barr virus. When HLA alleles, especially DR and DQ, strongly co-occurred, TCR associations were difficult to assign to individual alleles. Correlated functional status among segregating V segments might reflect linkage disequilibrium, but an unknown experimental factor could not be ruled out. Only TCR beta chains were sequenced in this cohort, and the absence of alpha or paired-chain data limited detectable features.

This clone has only a few counts. Its antigen is unknown. No clone much larger than this one lies a single base away; base qualities are absent. The library was produced with the immunoSEQ multiplex PCR assay. For the multiplex PCR, a mixture combining 60 forward primers for TCR Vbeta segments and 13 reverse primers for TCR Jbeta segments was used. The CDR3 region of rearranged TCR beta genes was amplified from genomic DNA by a multiplex PCR assay. The Illumina HiSeq System was used to sequence the amplified TCR beta libraries as 87-base-pair reads. The paper's processing steps were these. A later analysis counted tens of millions of unique TCR beta chains across the approximately 700 repertoires, and some 12 million of these chains were shared by at least two donors. Raw reads were error-corrected and collapsed into unique sequences by a nearest-neighbor algorithm in which closely related sequences were merged to remove PCR and sequencing errors. CDR3 sequences were aligned to IMGT reference sequences to assign V, D and J gene segments. For a sequence to be retained, a match of at least six nucleotides to both a V gene segment and a J gene segment was required. A rearrangement was called productive if the CDR3 had no stop codons and remained in frame with V and J, and every other rearrangement was called non-productive. Following IMGT convention, CDR3 was defined as the stretch from the second conserved V-encoded cysteine up to the conserved J-encoded phenylalanine. The earlier analysis of approximately 590 of the donors excluded any sequence lacking an unambiguous match to a single V gene segment. An earlier analysis of roughly 590 of the donors called V segments functional above 56.7% productive rearrangements and segregating when the between-donor standard deviation exceeded 5%. To diagnose cytomegalovirus status from the catalog of TCR beta chain sequences, a statistical classification framework was built. V and J gene assignment, in a later analysis, came from comparing TCR nucleotide sequences with IMGT/GENE-DB human TR gene sequences. In a later analysis, CDR3 sequences and most-parsimonious VDJ recombination scenarios were assigned using the TCRdist pipeline. In a later analysis, every TCR beta chain was defined by the combination of its CDR3 amino acid sequence and its V-gene family, and reads without a unique V-gene family were dropped. To address suspected cross-contamination and a sequencing artifact, a later analysis removed a few hundred highly shared, low-generation-probability nucleotide sequences. A later analysis calculated a clonal expansion index for each public chain from normalized within-repertoire ranks of inferred template counts. In a later analysis, generation probabilities were computed with a VDJ recombination model fitted to out-of-frame rearrangements, and the resulting probabilities were checked against IGoR. In a later analysis, TCR-TCR, TCR-HLA and TCR-CMV co-occurrence was scored with hypergeometric tests, and a repertoire-size bias correction was applied to TCR pairs. In a later analysis, false discovery rates were estimated by permuting HLA or CMV assignments 20 times. In a later analysis, co-occurring TCRs were grouped using DBSCAN, with TCRdist sequence similarity added in when clustering inside HLA-allele-positive subsets. For co-occurrence clustering, repertoires with fewer than 30,000 or more than 120,000 public chains were excluded, along with about five repertoires with anomalous nucleotide sharing. This is the immuneACCESS table as TCRdb keeps it, with only in-frame sequences that have V and J called. A part of the clones is gone; compared with another copy, unresolved V genes explain less than half, and the rest is unexplained. V and J calls plus clone size are reproduced from that table; the DNA served to infer D and trimming. In all, the sample holds 95,000 to 130,000 clones, and 60% to 70% of those were seen once. The leading ten clones occupy around 9.7% of the sample.

The cohort consisted of hundreds of healthy bone marrow donors. Cohort members were all nominally healthy when sampled, although unrecorded immune exposures were likely present. The donor was CMV seropositive and was included in the group of almost 300 seropositive cohort members. Every donor gave a peripheral blood sample, and the peripheral blood mononuclear cells from that sample were used for TCR beta sequencing. The Qiagen DNeasy Blood Extraction Kit was used to extract genomic DNA from the blood cell samples. The germline V gene sets CDR1 to MDHEN and CDR2 to SYDVKM. Reading from cysteine to phenylalanine, the CDR3 counts 14 amino acids. This entry keeps only the CDR3 DNA: 42 bases, framed from base 1.

The clonotype was recovered from a woman aged 40 to 55 in good health and CMV-seropositive. The chain links TRBV28 with TRBJ2-5; possibly the D gene is TRBD1, per 6 matching bases. The tail of the sequence fits TRBJ2-7 better, so the J call may be wrong. What was sequenced was PBMCs. The sequenced DNA: TGTGCCAGCAGTTTTACAGGGAATAGGTACGAGCAGTACTTC. This translates into CASSFTGNRYEQYF.